What follows are 19 T cell receptor beta chains derived from one specimen sequenced in a study of T cell responses to AZD1222 COVID-19 vaccine. Using immunoSEQ multiplex PCR, the repertoire was profiled, and TCRdb retains in-frame clones only, with some absent. The sample has some 110,000 clones, roughly 89% seen once; the top ten hold over 35%. Sequencing was performed on peripheral blood, taken 28 days after the second AZD1222 dose. These receptors were taken from an adult who received the AZD1222 COVID-19 vaccine.

A single count supports this clone. The chain joins TRBV3-1 (or the pseudogene TRBV3-2) to TRBJ2-3; 7 bases are a match to TRBD2. Germline V lookup: CDR1 LGHDT, CDR2 YNNKEL (reference sequence). J was trimmed by 6 bases and V by 6 bases; bases with no gene match: 18. This CDR3 comprises 17 residues. The CDR3 DNA follows: TGTGCCAGCAGTCACATAAAGGTAGCGGGCACCATGGATACGCAGTATTTT. The encoded protein is CASSHIKVAGTMDTQYF.

This chain links TRBV18 with TRBJ1-4; D possibly corresponds to TRBD1 (5 bases). V dropped 1 base and J dropped 6 bases, with 9 bases sitting between them. The CDR3 has 14 residues. CDR1 and CDR2 from the germline V gene are KGHSH and LQKENI. As DNA, the CDR3 is TGTGCCAGCTCACCACGATCGGGGGATGAAAAACTGTTTTTT. Encoded protein: CASSPRSGDEKLFF.

This clone was recorded only once. The chain uses TRBV28 and TRBJ2-1; no reliable D call. Germline V gene data show CDR1 as MDHEN and CDR2 as SYDVKM. V was shortened by 3 bases and J by 10 bases, with 7 bases between the two germline ends. This CDR3 comprises 11 residues. The CDR3 protein is CASSFGREQFF. CDR3 bases: TGTGCCAGCAGTTTCGGGCGGGAGCAGTTCTTC.

A word on this clone: Because it lacks the conserved phenylalanine or tryptophan at the end, this CDR3 is likely a read error. It is unclear where the CDR3 begins or ends on the DNA, so no DNA is shown, and the CDR3 is as TCRdb lists it. This sequence joins TRBV20-1 and TRBJ1-2; the DNA was not compared with TRBD1, the D call given in the table. Counting both end residues, the CDR3 totals 10 amino acids. Germline V gene sequence: CDR1 DFQATT, CDR2 SNEGSKA (reference sequence). The CDR3 sequence is CSARSDRGLV.

This chain connects TRBV10-3 to TRBJ2-3; 13 bases are shared with TRBD2. The CDR3 is 16 amino acids. J was trimmed by 2 bases and V by 6 bases; bases with no gene match: 5. Germline CDR1 ENHRY, CDR2 SYGVKD. The CDR3 protein is CAISLGTSGNTDTQYF. The CDR3 DNA is TGTGCCATCAGCCTTGGGACTAGCGGGAACACAGATACGCAGTATTTT.

The chain is built from TRBV5-4 and TRBJ2-2, with 14 positions matching TRBD2. The trim removed 4 bases at V and 5 bases at J, leaving 13 bases unmatched. This CDR3 contains 19 residues. Per germline, CDR1 SGHNT and CDR2 YYREEE (reference sequence). CDR3 DNA sequence: TGTGCCAGCAGCCCCGCCCGACTAGCGGGAGGGCCTGGAACCGGGGAGCTGTTTTTT. Its translation: CASSPARLAGGPGTGELFF.

The genes are TRBV7-2 and TRBJ2-1; 14 bases line up with TRBD2. Germline V CDR1 and CDR2: SGHTA, FQGNSA. The ends lost 3 bases at V and 8 bases at J; junction bases unmatched: 9. There are 17 residues in the CDR3. This CDR3 reads CASSFSGLAGVIDEQFF. The DNA of the CDR3 is TGTGCCAGCAGCTTCTCGGGACTAGCGGGAGTAATCGATGAGCAGTTCTTC. Full variable domain (missing parts from reference TRBV7-2 and TRBJ2-1): GAGVSQSPSNKVTEKGKDVELRCDPISGHTALYWYRQSLGQGLEFLIYFQGNSAPDKSGLPSDRFSAERTGGSVSTLTIQRTQQEDSAVYLCASSFSGLAGVIDEQFFGPGTRLTVL.

J is TRBJ2-1 and V is TRBV9, with TRBD2 matching over 7 bases. V was clipped by 0 bases and J by 7 bases; unmatched bases: 10. Germline CDR1 and CDR2: SGDLS and YYNGEE. The CDR3 covers 16 residues. CDR3 nucleotide sequence: TGTGCCAGCAGCGTAGTTGGAGGGGAGGGCCGGAATGAGCAGTTCTTC. Translation: CASSVVGGEGRNEQFF.

The chain recombines TRBV28 with TRBJ2-7, with 13 bases that match TRBD2. The germline V gene has CDR1 MDHEN and CDR2 SYDVKM. This CDR3 spans 18 amino acids. J lost 7 bases, V lost 5 bases, and 17 bases had no gene match. CDR3 coding DNA: TGTGCCAGCAGTCCTGGGACTAGCGGGGTCATAAGGGACTATGAGCAGTACTTC. Amino acids: CASSPGTSGVIRDYEQYF.

V gene TRBV4-2 combines with J gene TRBJ2-1; D is unresolved. With 0 bases removed from V and 1 base from J, the gap between germline ends came to 4 bases. The CDR3 spans 14 residues. Germline values: CDR1 LGHNA, CDR2 YNFKEQ. The CDR3 DNA sequence: TGTGCCAGCAGCCAAGATTCGTCCTACAATGAGCAGTTCTTC. Its translation: CASSQDSSYNEQFF.

Only one count was recorded for this clone. The junction departs from germline at one end; a sequencing error may be responsible. The genes are TRBV25-1 and TRBJ1-1, with D possibly TRBD1 on 5 matching bases. CDR3 size: 15 residues. Germline V gives CDR1 MGHDK, CDR2 SYGVNS. The CDR3 bases are TGTGCCAGCAGTGAATATTCGGGGGTGAAGACTGAAGCTTTCTTT. The encoded protein is CASSEYSGVKTEAFF.

The chain has TRBV7-9 and TRBJ1-5; 12 positions agree with TRBD1. The CDR3 totals 16 residues. Germline V gene lookup returns CDR1 SEHNR and CDR2 FQNEAQ (reference sequence). The junction had 6 bases not matched to a gene; V was cut back by 0 bases and J by 9 bases. CDR3 in DNA: TGTGCCAGCAGCTTAGCTGGGACAGGGGGCCAGTCGCCCCAGCATTTT. It specifies CASSLAGTGGQSPQHF. Drawing the rest from reference TRBV7-9 and TRBJ1-5, the complete variable domain is DTGVSQNPRHKITKRGQNVTFRCDPISEHNRLYWYRQTLGQGPEFLTYFQNEAQLEKSRLLSDRFSAERPKGSFSTLEIQRTEQGDSAMYLCASSLAGTGGQSPQHFGDGTRLSIL.

The chain carries TRBV18 and TRBJ2-1; TRBD2 agrees at 11 bases. J lost 6 bases, V lost 2 bases, and 6 bases had no gene match. Germline CDR1 is KGHSH and CDR2 is LQKENI. CDR3 length equals 16 residues. The CDR3 loop is CASSPSLTSGSNEQFF. DNA for the CDR3: TGTGCCAGCTCACCATCCCTTACTAGCGGGAGCAATGAGCAGTTCTTC.

The chain joins TRBV14 to TRBJ1-6; tentatively, D is TRBD1 (6 bases). V was trimmed by 0 bases and J by 9 bases, leaving 9 bases between them. The length of the CDR3 is 14 residues. Germline lookup yields CDR1 SGHDN and CDR2 FVKESK. The CDR3 sequence: CASSQELGGSPLHF. Here the CDR3 DNA reads TGTGCCAGCAGCCAAGAGTTAGGGGGTTCACCCCTCCACTTT.

The table lists this clone with a few counts. The J gene is TRBJ2-2, the V gene TRBV28; no clear D. The CDR3 spans 11 residues. The germline V gene encodes CDR1 MDHEN and CDR2 SYDVKM. The V end was cut by 4 bases, the J end by 8 bases, with 5 bases between. The CDR3 is CASSWPGELFF. In DNA, the CDR3 is TGTGCCAGCAGTTGGCCTGGGGAGCTGTTTTTT.

This clone was counted a single time. The chain has TRBV1 and TRBJ2-5; the D segment call TRBD2 is taken from the table without a DNA check. TRBV1 represents a pseudogene. The CDR3 runs to 19 residues. For the CDR3, the DNA is TGCACCAGCAGCCAAGAGTGCGAGTCTAGCGGGAGGAGGGGCGAGACCCAGTACTTC. Protein sequence: CTSSQECESSGRRGETQYF.

There are a few counts of this clone. CDR3 nucleotides: TGTGCCAGCAGCTCCAGTCCCGGGACAGGGGACGGTAACACAGATACGCAGTATTTT. Protein: CASSSSPGTGDGNTDTQYF. The chain joins TRBV9 to TRBJ2-3; 10 positions agree with TRBD1. Trimming took 4 bases from V and 2 from J; bases not matched to a gene: 16. The germline V gene has CDR1 SGDLS and CDR2 YYNGEE. This CDR3 contains 19 residues.

The V call is TRBV9, the J call TRBJ2-3, with no clear D. Per the germline V gene, CDR1 is SGDLS and CDR2 is YYNGEE. The CDR3 runs to 14 residues. Trimming cost V 1 base and J 5 bases, with 11 bases left between them. The CDR3 spells CASSVLGGVDTQYF. The CDR3 DNA reads as TGTGCCAGCAGCGTACTCGGTGGGGTAGATACGCAGTATTTT.

This clone has more than one count but fewer than ten. The gene calls are TRBV29-1 and TRBJ1-1, with D hard to call. Germline V gene sequence: CDR1 SQVTM, CDR2 ANQGSEA. V was shortened by 4 bases and J by 10 bases, with 13 bases between the two germline ends. This CDR3 is 11 amino acids long. The CDR3 region is CSVATDHGAFF. DNA of the CDR3: TGCAGCGTTGCGACGGACCATGGAGCTTTCTTT.